This T cell receptor (beta chain) was sequenced for a study of T-cell reconstitution after alpha-beta-depleted transplantation in children. This clonotype was detected ten times or more. Per germline, CDR1 DFQATT and CDR2 SNEGSKA (reference sequence). The CDR3 is made up of 17 amino acids. Trimming removed 5 bases from V and 1 base from J; junction bases left unmatched: 11. It was with unique molecular identifiers that the TCRbeta library was prepared. TCRdb reprocessed the PCR reads with MiXCR, giving one entry per CDR3 protein. The sample includes approximately 210,000 distinct CDR3 sequences, approximately 15% of them seen just once.

The clonotype originates from a human donor who donated a stem cell graft to a child with acute lymphoblastic leukemia. The starting material was PBMCs from the stem cell graft donor, obtained from the stem cell graft. This chain uses TRBV20-1 with TRBJ2-1; 10 bases map to TRBD2. The DNA for the CDR3 is TGCAGTGCTGCCGGACTAGCGGAGGGTGTTTCCTACAATGAGCAGTTCTTC. Its translation: CSAAGLAEGVSYNEQFF.